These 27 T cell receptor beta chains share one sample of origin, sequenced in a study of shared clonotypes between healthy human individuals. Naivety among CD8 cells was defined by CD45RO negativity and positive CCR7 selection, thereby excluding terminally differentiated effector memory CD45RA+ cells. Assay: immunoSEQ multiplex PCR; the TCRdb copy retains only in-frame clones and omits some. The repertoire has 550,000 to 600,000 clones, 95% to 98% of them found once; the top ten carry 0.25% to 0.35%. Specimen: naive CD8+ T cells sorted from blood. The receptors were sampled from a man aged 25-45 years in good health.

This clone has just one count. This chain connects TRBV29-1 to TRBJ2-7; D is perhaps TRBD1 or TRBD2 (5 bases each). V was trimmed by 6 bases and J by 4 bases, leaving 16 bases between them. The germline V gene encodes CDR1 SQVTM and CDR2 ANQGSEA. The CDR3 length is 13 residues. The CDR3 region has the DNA TGCAGCGTGGCAACGGGGCGACAATACGAGCAGTACTTC. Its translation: CSVATGRQYEQYF.

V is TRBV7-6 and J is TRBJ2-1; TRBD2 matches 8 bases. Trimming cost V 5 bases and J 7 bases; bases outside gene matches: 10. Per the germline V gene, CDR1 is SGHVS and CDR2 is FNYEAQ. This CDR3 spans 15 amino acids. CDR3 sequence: CASSLEAGVGNEQFF. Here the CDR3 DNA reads TGTGCCAGCAGCCTCGAAGCGGGAGTTGGGAATGAGCAGTTCTTC.

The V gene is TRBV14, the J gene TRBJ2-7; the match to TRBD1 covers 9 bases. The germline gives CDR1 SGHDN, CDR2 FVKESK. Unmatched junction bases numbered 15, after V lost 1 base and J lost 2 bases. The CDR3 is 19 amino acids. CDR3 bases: TGTGCCAGCAGCCAAGTGACAGGGGGAGTCGTTTATAATGCCTACGAGCAGTACTTC. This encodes CASSQVTGGVVYNAYEQYF. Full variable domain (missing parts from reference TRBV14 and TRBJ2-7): EAGVTQFPSHSVIEKGQTVTLRCDPISGHDNLYWYRRVMGKEIKFLLHFVKESKQDESGMPNNRFLAERTGGTYSTLKVQPAELEDSGVYFCASSQVTGGVVYNAYEQYFGPGTRLTVT.

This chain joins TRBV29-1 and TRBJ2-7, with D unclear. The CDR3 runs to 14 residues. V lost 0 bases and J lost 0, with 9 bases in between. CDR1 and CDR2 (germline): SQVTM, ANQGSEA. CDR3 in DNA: TGCAGCGTTGAAGATCCCGATTCCTCCTACGAGCAGTACTTC. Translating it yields CSVEDPDSSYEQYF.

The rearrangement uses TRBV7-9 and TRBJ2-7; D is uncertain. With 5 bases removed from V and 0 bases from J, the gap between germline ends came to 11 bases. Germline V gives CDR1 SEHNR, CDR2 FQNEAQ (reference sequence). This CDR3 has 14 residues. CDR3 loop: CASSPGPNSYEQYF. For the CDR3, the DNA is TGTGCCAGCAGCCCCGGGCCGAACTCCTACGAGCAGTACTTC. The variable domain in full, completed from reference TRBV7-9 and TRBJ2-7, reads DTGVSQNPRHKITKRGQNVTFRCDPISEHNRLYWYRQTLGQGPEFLTYFQNEAQLEKSRLLSDRFSAERPKGSFSTLEIQRTEQGDSAMYLCASSPGPNSYEQYFGPGTRLTVT.

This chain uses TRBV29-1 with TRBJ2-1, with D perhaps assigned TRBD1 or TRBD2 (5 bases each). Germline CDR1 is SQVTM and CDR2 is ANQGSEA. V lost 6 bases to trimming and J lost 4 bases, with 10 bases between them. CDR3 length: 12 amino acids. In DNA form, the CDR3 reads TGCAGCGTGGGGTGGGGGTACAATGAGCAGTTCTTC. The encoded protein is CSVGWGYNEQFF.

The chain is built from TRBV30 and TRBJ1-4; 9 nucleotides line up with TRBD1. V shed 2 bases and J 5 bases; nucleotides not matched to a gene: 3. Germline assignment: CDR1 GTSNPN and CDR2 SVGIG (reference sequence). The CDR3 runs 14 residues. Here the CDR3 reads CAWSRGTGNEKLFF. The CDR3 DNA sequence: TGTGCCTGGAGTCGCGGGACAGGGAATGAAAAACTGTTTTTT.

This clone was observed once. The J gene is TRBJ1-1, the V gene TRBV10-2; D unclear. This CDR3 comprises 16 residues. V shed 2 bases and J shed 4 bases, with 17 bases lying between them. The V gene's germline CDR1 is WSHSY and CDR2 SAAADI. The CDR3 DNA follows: TGCGCCAGCAGTGAGCCCGGTATTGGCGCTCGCACTGAAGCTTTCTTT. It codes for CASSEPGIGARTEAFF.

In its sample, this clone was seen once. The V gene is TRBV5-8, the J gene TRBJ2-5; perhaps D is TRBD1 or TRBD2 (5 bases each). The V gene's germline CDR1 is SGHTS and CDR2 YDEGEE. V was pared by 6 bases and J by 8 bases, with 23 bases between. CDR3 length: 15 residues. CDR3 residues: CASKETEGPGVTQYF. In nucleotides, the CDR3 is TGTGCCAGCAAGGAGACAGAGGGGCCGGGTGTAACCCAGTACTTC.

In DNA form, the CDR3 reads TGTGCCAGCAGTTACAGGATTACTGGAAACACCATATATTTT. It codes for CASSYRITGNTIYF. The chain has TRBV6-5 and TRBJ1-3, with D hard to call. The CDR3 is made up of 14 amino acids. Trimming removed 2 bases at V and 2 bases at J, with 7 bases between. Germline CDR1 is MNHEY and CDR2 is SVGAGI.

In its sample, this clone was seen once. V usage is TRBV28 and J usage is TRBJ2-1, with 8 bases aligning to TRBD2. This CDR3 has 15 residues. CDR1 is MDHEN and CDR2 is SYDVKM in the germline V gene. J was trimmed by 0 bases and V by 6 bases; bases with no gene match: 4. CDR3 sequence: CASSLLADSYNEQFF. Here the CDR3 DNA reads TGTGCCAGCAGCTTACTAGCGGACTCCTACAATGAGCAGTTCTTC.

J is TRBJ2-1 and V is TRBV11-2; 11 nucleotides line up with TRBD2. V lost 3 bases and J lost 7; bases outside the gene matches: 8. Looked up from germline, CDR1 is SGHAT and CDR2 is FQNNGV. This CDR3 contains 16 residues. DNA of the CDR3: TGTGCCAGCAGCTTCCTTAGCGGGAGGGCCGGGAATGAGCAGTTCTTC. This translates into CASSFLSGRAGNEQFF. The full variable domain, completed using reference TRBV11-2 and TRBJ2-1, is EAGVAQSPRYKIIEKRQSVAFWCNPISGHATLYWYQQILGQGPKLLIQFQNNGVVDDSQLPKDRFSAERLKGVDSTLKIQPAKLEDSAVYLCASSFLSGRAGNEQFFGPGTRLTVL.

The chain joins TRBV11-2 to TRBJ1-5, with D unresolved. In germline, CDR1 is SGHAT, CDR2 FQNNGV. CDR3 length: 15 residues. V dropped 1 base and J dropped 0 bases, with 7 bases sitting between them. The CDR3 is CASSLGGVSNQPQHF. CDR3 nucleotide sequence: TGTGCCAGCAGCTTAGGAGGCGTTAGCAATCAGCCCCAGCATTTT.

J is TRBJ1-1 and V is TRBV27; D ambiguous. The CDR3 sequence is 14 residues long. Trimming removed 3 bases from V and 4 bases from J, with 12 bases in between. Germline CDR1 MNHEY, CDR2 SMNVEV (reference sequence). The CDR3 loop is CASSLGSGSTEAFF. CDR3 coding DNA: TGTGCCAGCAGTTTGGGGTCGGGTAGCACTGAAGCTTTCTTT.

As DNA, the CDR3 is TGTGCCAGCAGTGGGGGCGCTGAAGCTTTCTTT. It translates to CASSGGAEAFF. The rearrangement links TRBV2 to TRBJ1-1; a weak D match, TRBD1 (5 bases). This CDR3 has 11 residues. Per germline, CDR1 SNHLY and CDR2 FYNNEI. Deletions cut 4 bases from V and 6 bases from J, with 6 bases between.

The CDR3 DNA is TGCGCCAGCAGTCCGTGGACAGGGGTCTCCTACGAGCAGTACTTC. Protein sequence: CASSPWTGVSYEQYF. The rearrangement uses TRBV5-1 and TRBJ2-7, with 9 nucleotides matching TRBD1. This CDR3 has 15 residues. Germline V gene sequence: CDR1 SGHRS, CDR2 YFSETQ. With V trimmed by 5 bases and J by 0 bases, 6 bases remained unmatched.

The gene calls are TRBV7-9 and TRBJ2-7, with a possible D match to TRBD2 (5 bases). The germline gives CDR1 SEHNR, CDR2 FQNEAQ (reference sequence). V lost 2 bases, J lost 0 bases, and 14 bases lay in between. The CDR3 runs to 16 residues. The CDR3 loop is CASSLSRGPSSYEQYF. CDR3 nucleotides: TGTGCCAGCAGCTTAAGTCGAGGGCCAAGCTCCTACGAGCAGTACTTC.

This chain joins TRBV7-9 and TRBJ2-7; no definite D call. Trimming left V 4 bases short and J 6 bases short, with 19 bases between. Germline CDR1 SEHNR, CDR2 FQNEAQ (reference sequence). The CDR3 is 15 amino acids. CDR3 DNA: TGTGCCAGCAGCTCGGTGGCTTTAAGTGGGTCCGAGCAGTACTTC. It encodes CASSSVALSGSEQYF.

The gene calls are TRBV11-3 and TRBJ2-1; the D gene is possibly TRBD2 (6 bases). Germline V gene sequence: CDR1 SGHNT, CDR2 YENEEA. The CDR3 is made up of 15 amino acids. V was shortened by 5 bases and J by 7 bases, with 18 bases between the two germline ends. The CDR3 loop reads CASSISLAASNEQFF. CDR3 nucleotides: TGTGCCAGCAGCATTAGCTTAGCGGCAAGTAATGAGCAGTTCTTC.

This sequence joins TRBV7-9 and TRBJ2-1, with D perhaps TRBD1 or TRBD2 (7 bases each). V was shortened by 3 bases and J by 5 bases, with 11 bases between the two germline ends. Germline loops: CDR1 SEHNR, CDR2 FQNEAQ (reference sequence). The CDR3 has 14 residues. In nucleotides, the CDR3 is TGTGCCAGCAGCTTGGGGGGGACAGACAATGAGCAGTTCTTC. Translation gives CASSLGGTDNEQFF.

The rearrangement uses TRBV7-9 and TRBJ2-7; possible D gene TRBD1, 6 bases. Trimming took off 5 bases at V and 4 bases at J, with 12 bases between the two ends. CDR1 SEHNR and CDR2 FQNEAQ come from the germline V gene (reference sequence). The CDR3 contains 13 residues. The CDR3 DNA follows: TGTGCCAGCAGCCCAAAGGACAGTTACGAGCAGTACTTC. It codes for CASSPKDSYEQYF. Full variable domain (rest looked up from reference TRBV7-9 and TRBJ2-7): DTGVSQNPRHKITKRGQNVTFRCDPISEHNRLYWYRQTLGQGPEFLTYFQNEAQLEKSRLLSDRFSAERPKGSFSTLEIQRTEQGDSAMYLCASSPKDSYEQYFGPGTRLTVT.

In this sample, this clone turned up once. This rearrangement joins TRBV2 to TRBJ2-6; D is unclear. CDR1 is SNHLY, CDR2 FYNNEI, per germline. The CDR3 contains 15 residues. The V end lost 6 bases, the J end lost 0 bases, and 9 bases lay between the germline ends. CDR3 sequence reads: CASSQGVSGANVLTF. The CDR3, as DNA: TGTGCCAGCAGCCAAGGAGTCTCTGGGGCCAACGTCCTGACTTTC.

The CDR3 bases are TGTGCCAGCAGCTTAATCCCGGGACTAGCGGGAACCTTCGATGAGCAGTTCTTC. Translation: CASSLIPGLAGTFDEQFF. The V gene is TRBV11-2, the J gene TRBJ2-1, with TRBD2 matching 13 bases. The ends lost 2 bases at V and 8 bases at J; junction bases unmatched: 12. This CDR3 spans 18 amino acids. CDR1 is SGHAT, CDR2 FQNNGV, per germline.

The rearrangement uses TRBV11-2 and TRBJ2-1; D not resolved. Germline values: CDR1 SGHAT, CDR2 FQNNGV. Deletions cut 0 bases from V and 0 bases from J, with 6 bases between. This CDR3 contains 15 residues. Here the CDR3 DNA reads TGTGCCAGCAGCTTAGATTTCTCCTCCTACAATGAGCAGTTCTTC. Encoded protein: CASSLDFSSYNEQFF.

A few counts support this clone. The CDR3 is CASSDDILAGGPINEQFF. For the CDR3, the DNA is TGTGCCAGCAGTGACGACATCTTAGCGGGAGGGCCTATCAATGAGCAGTTCTTC. The chain couples TRBV2 to TRBJ2-1; TRBD2 matches 11 bases. Trimming cost V 3 bases and J 6 bases; bases outside gene matches: 13. This CDR3 has 18 residues. The germline V gene encodes CDR1 SNHLY and CDR2 FYNNEI. The variable domain in full, completed from reference TRBV2 and TRBJ2-1, reads EPEVTQTPSHQVTQMGQEVILRCVPISNHLYFYWYRQILGQKVEFLVSFYNNEISEKSEIFDDQFSVERPDGSNFTLKIRSTKLEDSAMYFCASSDDILAGGPINEQFFGPGTRLTVL.

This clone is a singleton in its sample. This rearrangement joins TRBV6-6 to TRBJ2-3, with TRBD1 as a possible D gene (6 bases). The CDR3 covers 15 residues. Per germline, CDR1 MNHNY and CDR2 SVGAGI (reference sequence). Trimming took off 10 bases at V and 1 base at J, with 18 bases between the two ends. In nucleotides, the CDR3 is TGTGCCACTACGGGTTCGGACAGCCGCACAGATACGCAGTATTTT. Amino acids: CATTGSDSRTDTQYF.

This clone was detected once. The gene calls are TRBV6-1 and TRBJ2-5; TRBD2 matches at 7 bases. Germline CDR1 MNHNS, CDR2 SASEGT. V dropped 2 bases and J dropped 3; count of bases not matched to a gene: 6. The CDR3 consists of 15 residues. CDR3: CASSERWEGKETQYF. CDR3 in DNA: TGTGCCAGCAGTGAACGGTGGGAGGGTAAAGAGACCCAGTACTTC.